This TCR beta chain was captured by sequencing in a study of CD8 T cells in Susac syndrome. Whole-study findings and limits: In Susac syndrome, CD4+ T cell repertoires lacked any clonal expansion.

Random hexamers were used to reverse transcribe the RNA input (about 0.45 to 1 ug). immunoSEQ multiplex PCR amplified TCR beta CDR3 across 54 Vbeta, 13 Jbeta. TCRdb ran MiXCR on the immunoSEQ multiplex PCR reads and lists one entry per CDR3 protein. This sample yields around 130,000 distinct CDR3 sequences, of which roughly 95% are seen a single time; less than 0.15% belongs to the top ten. In regard to this clonotype: Its antigen is not identified.

Germline V gene lookup returns CDR1 LNHDA and CDR2 SQIVND (reference sequence). With V trimmed by 2 bases and J by 3 bases, 8 bases remained unmatched. CDR3 length equals 17 residues. The Susac syndrome patients fit the recently defined diagnostic criteria for definite or probable disease. The TCR originated in a human donor with Susac syndrome. The chain recombines TRBV19 with TRBJ2-1; 9 bases map to TRBD1. Sequencing was performed on CD4+ T cells from PBMCs. The CDR3 reads CASSIRGTGLFYNEQFF. The CDR3, as DNA: TGTGCCAGTAGTATACGCGGGACAGGGTTGTTCTACAATGAGCAGTTCTTC. The full variable domain, completed using reference TRBV19 and TRBJ2-1, is DGGITQSPKYLFRKEGQNVTLSCEQNLNHDAMYWYRQDPGQGLRLIYYSQIVNDFQKGDIAEGYSVSREKKESFPLTVTSAQKNPTAFYLCASSIRGTGLFYNEQFFGPGTRLTVL.